The rows below give T cell receptor beta chains drawn from one sample of a study of T cell clonotyping in hematopoietic cell transplantation. The assay was immunoSEQ multiplex PCR, and TCRdb's table has in-frame clones only and misses some. The sample has tens of thousands of clones; 85% are singletons. The source was peripheral blood mononuclear cells, collected before stem cell transplant. Source of these receptors: a man in his sixties with acute myeloid leukemia. Some clones in this sample may be carry-over from other donors' samples. CDR3s include the opening cysteine and the closing phenylalanine or tryptophan.

j_gene: TRBJ2-5
len: 15
v_gene: TRBV2
CDR3aa: CASRATGAMPETQYF

j_gene: TRBJ1-1
len: 14
v_gene: TRBV5-1
CDR3aa: CASSLGPANTEAFF

j_gene: TRBJ1-1
len: 14
v_gene: TRBV19
CDR3aa: CASCARGMNTEAFF

j_gene: TRBJ1-5
len: 16
v_gene: TRBV19
CDR3aa: CASNPPTGARNQPQHF

j_gene: TRBJ2-7
len: 12
v_gene: TRBV5-1
CDR3aa: CASSLTDYEQYF

j_gene: TRBJ1-1
len: 10
v_gene: TRBV14
CDR3aa: CASSDLEAFF

j_gene: TRBJ2-2
len: 13
v_gene: TRBV7-2
CDR3aa: CASATRGTGELFF

j_gene: TRBJ1-6
len: 17
v_gene: TRBV9
CDR3aa: CASSVGARRGRGSPLHF

j_gene: TRBJ2-7
len: 15
v_gene: TRBV6-5
CDR3aa: CASSYSDMPGHEQYF

j_gene: TRBJ1-5
len: 15
v_gene: TRBV2
CDR3aa: CASRQTGGAGQPQHF

j_gene: TRBJ1-1
len: 15
v_gene: TRBV7-2
CDR3aa: CASSLVGGADTEAFF

j_gene: TRBJ2-1
len: 16
v_gene: TRBV4-3
CDR3aa: CASSQEAGLTYNEQFF

j_gene: TRBJ1-5
len: 14
v_gene: TRBV19
CDR3aa: CASSGESGNQPQHF

j_gene: TRBJ2-3
len: 15
v_gene: TRBV6-6
CDR3aa: CASSRLASNTDTQYF

j_gene: TRBJ2-5
len: 15
v_gene: TRBV5-1
CDR3aa: CASRWTSAGQETQYF

j_gene: TRBJ2-7
len: 14
v_gene: TRBV18
CDR3aa: CASSRDRGINEQYF

j_gene: TRBJ2-4
len: 17
v_gene: TRBV10-3
CDR3aa: CAISNYPPTGKANIQYF

j_gene: TRBJ2-5
len: 16
v_gene: TRBV4-1
CDR3aa: CASSQGQGFGQETQYF

j_gene: TRBJ2-2
len: 17
v_gene: TRBV11-2
CDR3aa: CASSLDRTGGHTGELFF

j_gene: TRBJ2-1
len: 14
v_gene: TRBV15
CDR3aa: CATQTPGSYNEQFF

j_gene: TRBJ1-1
len: 12
v_gene: TRBV6-6
CDR3aa: CASTLRGTEAFF

j_gene: TRBJ1-6
len: 14
v_gene: TRBV28
CDR3aa: CASSRTAHNSPLHF

j_gene: TRBJ2-1
len: 13
v_gene: TRBV6-6
CDR3aa: CASSYSWGDEQFF

j_gene: TRBJ1-1
len: 17
v_gene: TRBV5-6
CDR3aa: CASSLVWRGHLNTEAFF

j_gene: TRBJ2-7
len: 14
v_gene: TRBV5-1
CDR3aa: CASSLDRQNYEQYF